Each of the 7 T cell receptor beta chains below was sequenced from the same sample in a study of shared clonotypes between healthy human individuals. The table came from immunoSEQ multiplex PCR; TCRdb's copy has only in-frame clones and leaves some out. The sample includes around 1.1 million clones, around three quarters of them seen just once. Sample: memory CD4+ T cells from PBMCs. Documented subset: CD45RA-negative fraction. The receptors here all came from a man between 18 and 29 years old in good health. Some clones in this sample may be carry-over from other donors' samples.

The J gene is TRBJ1-1, the V gene TRBV7-9; D possibly corresponds to TRBD1 (5 bases). The CDR3 runs 18 residues. The V end lost 2 bases, the J end lost 5 bases, and 24 bases lay between the germline ends. Germline CDR1 SEHNR, CDR2 FQNEAQ (reference sequence). CDR3 loop: CASSLIRGLRNDWTEAFF. The CDR3 DNA reads as TGTGCCAGCAGCTTAATACGGGGCCTACGAAACGACTGGACTGAAGCTTTCTTT. The full variable domain, with the rest looked up from reference TRBV7-9 and TRBJ1-1, is DTGVSQNPRHKITKRGQNVTFRCDPISEHNRLYWYRQTLGQGPEFLTYFQNEAQLEKSRLLSDRFSAERPKGSFSTLEIQRTEQGDSAMYLCASSLIRGLRNDWTEAFFGQGTRLTVV.

V gene TRBV28 combines with J gene TRBJ1-2; perhaps TRBD1 as D (5 bases). The CDR3 has 13 residues. Trimming took off 6 bases at V and 3 bases at J, with 11 bases between the two ends. Germline loops: CDR1 MDHEN, CDR2 SYDVKM. In DNA, the CDR3 is TGTGCCAGCAGGCTTACGGGGGACTATGGCTACACCTTC. Its translation: CASRLTGDYGYTF.

The chain uses TRBV11-2 and TRBJ2-1, with TRBD2 identical over 8 bases. Germline CDR1 is SGHAT and CDR2 is FQNNGV. Germline trimming cut 5 bases from V and 9 bases from J; bases unmatched to any gene: 9. This CDR3 is built from 14 residues. The CDR3 spells CASSAGTRVSEQFF. Written as DNA, the CDR3 is TGTGCCAGCAGCGCCGGGACTAGAGTAAGTGAGCAGTTCTTC.

Comments on this clone: The junction departs from germline at one end; a sequencing error may be responsible. This chain joins TRBV30 and TRBJ2-7; 7 bases line up with TRBD1. Germline CDR1 and CDR2: GTSNPN and SVGIG (reference sequence). The CDR3 loop spans 11 amino acids. Written as DNA, the CDR3 is TGTGCCTGGAGTGGAGGACAGGTGGGGCACTTC. As protein: CAWSGGQVGHF.

The CDR3 sequence: CSGLGGPMQETQYF. CDR3 DNA sequence: TGCAGCGGTCTTGGGGGACCGATGCAAGAGACCCAGTACTTC. The chain employs TRBV29-1 and TRBJ2-5; D may be TRBD1 or TRBD2 (5 bases each). V was trimmed by 7 bases and J by 2 bases, leaving 17 bases between them. The CDR3 sequence is 14 residues long. CDR1 is SQVTM and CDR2 is ANQGSEA in the germline V gene. The complete variable domain, with remaining parts taken from reference TRBV29-1 and TRBJ2-5, reads SAVISQKPSRDICQRGTSLTIQCQVDSQVTMMFWYRQQPGQSLTLIATANQGSEATYESGFVIDKFPISRPNLTFSTLTVSNMSPEDSSIYLCSGLGGPMQETQYFGPGTRLLVL.

This clone was seen just once. The CDR3 DNA is TGTGCCAGCAGTAGCGGGAGTTTGCGGTACGAGCAGTACTTC. Translating gives CASSSGSLRYEQYF. The chain has TRBV5-4 and TRBJ2-7, with 9 bases that match TRBD2. The CDR3 extends over 14 amino acids. The V segment lost 5 bases and the J segment 4 bases; nucleotides outside the gene matches: 7. Per the germline V gene, CDR1 is SGHNT and CDR2 is YYREEE (reference sequence).

The gene calls are TRBV28 and TRBJ2-1; 8 nucleotides match TRBD2. CDR3 length: 16 residues. CDR1 is MDHEN and CDR2 is SYDVKM in the germline V gene. V dropped 5 bases and J dropped 2; count of bases not matched to a gene: 8. In DNA, the CDR3 is TGTGCCAGCAGTCTATCCGCGGGAGGCCCCTACAATGAGCAGTTCTTC. Protein: CASSLSAGGPYNEQFF.